The clone carrying this TCR beta chain has a handful of counts. What it binds is unknown. The record originates from a study of CD8 T cells in ankylosing spondylitis. General study points: There was a TCR beta motif, made of eight highly homologous variants, that appeared characteristic of ankylosing spondylitis blood. Some motif variants were previously reported in reactive arthritis synovial fluid and blood.

Quantitative molecular-barcoded 5'-RACE generated the TCR beta libraries. TCRdb re-called the 5' RACE reads with MiXCR, one entry per CDR3 protein. The sample consists of about 170,000 distinct CDR3 sequences, around 18% of them appearing once. Sequences were obtained from blood, either unsorted or a sorted T cell fraction (not recorded which). The receptor's source is a male donor with ankylosing spondylitis or in good health (not recorded which).

CDR3 residues: CASSVQGANNEQFF. The CDR3 coding sequence is TGTGCCAGCAGTGTACAGGGGGCGAACAATGAGCAGTTCTTC. The chain links TRBV27 to TRBJ2-1; TRBD1 matches 9 bases. The CDR3 totals 14 residues. Germline assignment: CDR1 MNHEY and CDR2 SMNVEV (reference sequence). V shed 5 bases and J 5 bases; nucleotides not matched to a gene: 4.